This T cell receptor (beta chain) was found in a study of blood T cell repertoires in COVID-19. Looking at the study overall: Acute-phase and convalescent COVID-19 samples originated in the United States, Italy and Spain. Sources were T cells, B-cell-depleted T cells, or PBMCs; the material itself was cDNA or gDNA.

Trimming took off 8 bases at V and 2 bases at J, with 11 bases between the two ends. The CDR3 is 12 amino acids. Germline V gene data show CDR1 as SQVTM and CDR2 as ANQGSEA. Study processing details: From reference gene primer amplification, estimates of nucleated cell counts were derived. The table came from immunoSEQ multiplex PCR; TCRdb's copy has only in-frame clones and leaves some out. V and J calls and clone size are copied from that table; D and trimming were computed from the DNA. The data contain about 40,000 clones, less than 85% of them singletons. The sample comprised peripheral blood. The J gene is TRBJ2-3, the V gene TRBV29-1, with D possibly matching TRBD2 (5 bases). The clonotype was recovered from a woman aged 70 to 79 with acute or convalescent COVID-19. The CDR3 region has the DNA TGCAGCCATACGGGGTCCACAGATACGCAGTATTTT. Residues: CSHTGSTDTQYF.